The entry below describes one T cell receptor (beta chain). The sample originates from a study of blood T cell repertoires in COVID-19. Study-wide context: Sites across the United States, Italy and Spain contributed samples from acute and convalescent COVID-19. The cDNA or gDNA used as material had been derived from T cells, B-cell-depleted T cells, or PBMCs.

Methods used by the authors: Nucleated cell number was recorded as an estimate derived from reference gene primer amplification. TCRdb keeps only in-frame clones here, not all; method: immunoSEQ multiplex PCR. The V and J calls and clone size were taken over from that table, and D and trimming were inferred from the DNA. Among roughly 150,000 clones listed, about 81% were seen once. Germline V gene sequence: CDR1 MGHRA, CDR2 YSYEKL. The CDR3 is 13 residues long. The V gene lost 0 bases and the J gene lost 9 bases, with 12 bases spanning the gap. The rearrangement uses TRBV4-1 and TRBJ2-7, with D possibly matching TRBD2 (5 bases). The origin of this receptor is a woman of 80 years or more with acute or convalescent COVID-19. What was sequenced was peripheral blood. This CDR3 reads CASSQDYEGVQYF. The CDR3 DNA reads TGCGCCAGCAGCCAAGATTATGAGGGAGTGCAGTACTTC.